Sequencing of this TCR beta chain was carried out in a study of T cell responses to AZD1222 COVID-19 vaccine. Study-level points and caveats: No repertoire was sampled before or during the peak T cell response, only after it. There were mostly white British donors and more females than males, and clonal diversity was possibly underestimated. The study found Spike-specific TCR breadth and depth rose after two AZD1222 doses.

TCRdb keeps only in-frame clones here, not all; method: immunoSEQ multiplex PCR. The sample holds about 190,000 clones; approximately 94% are singletons and the top ten take about 9.2%. CDR3 length: 15 amino acids. The V and J ends lost 4 bases and 3 bases, in that order; junction bases with no gene match: 5. The germline CDR1 and CDR2 sequences are SGHAT and FQNNGV. As for this clone: What it binds is unknown.

This TCR came from an adult in good health. V is TRBV11-2 and J is TRBJ1-4; 7 bases are shared with TRBD1. Specimen: peripheral blood, collected on day 0 of AZD1222 vaccination. The CDR3 loop is CASSSGQEANEKLFF. The CDR3 DNA reads TGTGCCAGCAGCTCCGGACAGGAGGCTAATGAAAAACTGTTTTTT.